The 13 T cell receptor beta chains in this list originate from one sample, sequenced in a study of cytotoxic CD8 clonotypes in ibrutinib-treated CLL. Using immunoSEQ multiplex PCR, the repertoire was profiled, and TCRdb retains in-frame clones only, with some absent. This sample has about 58,000 clones, with 65% to 75% found just once. This specimen consisted of PBMCs, obtained after 12 months of ibrutinib treatment. The receptors originated from a human donor with chronic lymphocytic leukemia.

This chain's CDR3 is CASSHIATGEKAFF. The CDR3 nucleotides are TGTGCCAGCAGCCATATCGCGACAGGGGAAAAAGCTTTCTTT. This chain links TRBV14 with TRBJ1-1, with 8 positions matching TRBD1. The CDR3 runs to 14 residues. With 3 bases clipped from V and 9 bases from J, the junction kept 9 bases outside the gene matches. CDR1 and CDR2 from the germline V gene are SGHDN and FVKESK.

The chain links TRBV28 to TRBJ2-5; 7 nucleotides line up with TRBD2. CDR1 and CDR2 from the germline V gene are MDHEN and SYDVKM. This CDR3 comprises 16 residues. J was trimmed by 0 bases and V by 7 bases; bases with no gene match: 11. The CDR3 sequence is CASNRKRDEYQETQYF. Written as DNA, the CDR3 is TGTGCCAGCAATCGGAAGCGGGACGAGTACCAAGAGACCCAGTACTTC.

V is TRBV5-1 and J is TRBJ2-1; D gene ambiguous. Germline-derived CDR1 and CDR2 are SGHRS and YFSETQ. This CDR3 is built from 16 residues. V lost 0 bases and J lost 0, with 10 bases in between. CDR3 bases: TGCGCCAGCAGCTTGGAACCGGCAGGCTCCTACAATGAGCAGTTCTTC. The encoded protein is CASSLEPAGSYNEQFF.

The V call is TRBV27, the J call TRBJ2-7; 8 bases agree with TRBD2. The V and J ends lost 6 bases and 0 bases, in that order; junction bases with no gene match: 7. CDR1 is MNHEY, CDR2 SMNVEV, per germline (reference sequence). There are 15 residues in the CDR3. CDR3 region: CASRSLAESSYEQYF. The CDR3 DNA sequence: TGTGCCAGCAGGTCACTAGCGGAGAGCTCCTACGAGCAGTACTTC.

The chain's CDR3 is CASSPIASPGEQYF. The DNA of the CDR3 is TGTGCCAGCAGCCCTATCGCCTCCCCTGGCGAGCAGTACTTC. The chain carries TRBV14 and TRBJ2-7; D not certain. The CDR3 is made up of 14 amino acids. From germline, CDR1 is SGHDN and CDR2 FVKESK. V was cut by 4 bases and J by 6 bases, with 16 bases left in between.

CDR3 loop: CASSPSLGDSYEQYF. In DNA form, the CDR3 reads TGTGCCAGCAGCCCTTCTCTTGGGGACTCCTACGAGCAGTACTTC. J is TRBJ2-7 and V is TRBV7-9; D remains unclear. CDR3 length: 15 residues. Germline CDR1 is SEHNR and CDR2 is FQNEAQ (reference sequence). The V and J ends lost 5 bases and 0 bases respectively, with 14 bases between them.

This clone was counted a few times. The rearrangement links TRBV2 to TRBJ1-4; tentatively, D is TRBD1 (5 bases). Trimming took 4 bases from V and 10 from J, leaving 16 bases between them. Per the germline V gene, CDR1 is SNHLY and CDR2 is FYNNEI. This CDR3 is 14 amino acids long. The CDR3 DNA reads as TGTGCCAGCAGTGTACAGGAGGCGGATGGAAAACTGTTTTTT. Protein: CASSVQEADGKLFF.

The V and J genes are TRBV18 and TRBJ2-4; no clear D gene. V lost 0 bases and J 3 bases, leaving 6 bases between the germline ends. This CDR3 is 14 amino acids long. Per the germline V gene, CDR1 is KGHSH and CDR2 is LQKENI. CDR3 sequence reads: CASSPPGSKNIQYF. The CDR3 DNA sequence: TGTGCCAGCTCACCACCGGGTAGCAAAAACATTCAGTACTTC.

V gene TRBV6-1 combines with J gene TRBJ1-2; perhaps TRBD1 as D (6 bases). V was cut by 7 bases and J by 0 bases, with 12 bases left in between. CDR3 size: 14 residues. CDR1 and CDR2 from the germline V gene are MNHNS and SASEGT. This CDR3 reads CASKGDLPNYGYTF. CDR3 nucleotide sequence: TGTGCCAGCAAGGGGGACCTCCCTAACTATGGCTACACCTTC.

This clone has only a few counts. V is TRBV6-6 and J is TRBJ2-1; TRBD1 or TRBD2 may be the D gene (5 bases each). V was shortened by 8 bases and J by 6 bases, with 11 bases between the two germline ends. Germline V gene sequence: CDR1 MNHNY, CDR2 SVGAGI (reference sequence). The length of the CDR3 is 12 residues. CDR3 DNA sequence: TGTGCCAGCCGGATGGGGGTCAATGAGCAGTTCTTC. Translating gives CASRMGVNEQFF.

The chain combines TRBV28 with TRBJ2-7, with D unclear. V was cut by 1 base and J by 7 bases, with 5 bases left in between. From germline, CDR1 is MDHEN and CDR2 SYDVKM. The CDR3 is made up of 11 amino acids. The CDR3 reads CASSLYGEQYF. DNA of the CDR3: TGTGCCAGCAGTTTATATGGGGAGCAGTACTTC.

There are a few counts of this clone. The genes are TRBV7-9 and TRBJ1-5; TRBD1 agrees at 7 bases. The CDR3 has 15 residues. The germline V gene encodes CDR1 SEHNR and CDR2 FQNEAQ (reference sequence). J gave up 3 bases and V 5 bases, and 7 bases lay outside the gene matches. DNA of the CDR3: TGTGCCAGCAGCGACGGGACAGCCTCCAATCAGCCCCAGCATTTT. The encoded protein is CASSDGTASNQPQHF. The full variable domain, in which reference TRBV7-9 and TRBJ1-5 provide the parts outside the CDR3, is DTGVSQNPRHKITKRGQNVTFRCDPISEHNRLYWYRQTLGQGPEFLTYFQNEAQLEKSRLLSDRFSAERPKGSFSTLEIQRTEQGDSAMYLCASSDGTASNQPQHFGDGTRLSIL.

V gene TRBV9 combines with J gene TRBJ2-5; no clear D gene. The CDR3 has 12 amino acids. Germline values: CDR1 SGDLS, CDR2 YYNGEE. V was clipped by 4 bases and J by 7 bases, with 11 bases between them. Here the CDR3 reads CASSPSGVTQYF. The CDR3 DNA reads TGTGCCAGCAGCCCTTCCGGAGTGACCCAGTACTTC.